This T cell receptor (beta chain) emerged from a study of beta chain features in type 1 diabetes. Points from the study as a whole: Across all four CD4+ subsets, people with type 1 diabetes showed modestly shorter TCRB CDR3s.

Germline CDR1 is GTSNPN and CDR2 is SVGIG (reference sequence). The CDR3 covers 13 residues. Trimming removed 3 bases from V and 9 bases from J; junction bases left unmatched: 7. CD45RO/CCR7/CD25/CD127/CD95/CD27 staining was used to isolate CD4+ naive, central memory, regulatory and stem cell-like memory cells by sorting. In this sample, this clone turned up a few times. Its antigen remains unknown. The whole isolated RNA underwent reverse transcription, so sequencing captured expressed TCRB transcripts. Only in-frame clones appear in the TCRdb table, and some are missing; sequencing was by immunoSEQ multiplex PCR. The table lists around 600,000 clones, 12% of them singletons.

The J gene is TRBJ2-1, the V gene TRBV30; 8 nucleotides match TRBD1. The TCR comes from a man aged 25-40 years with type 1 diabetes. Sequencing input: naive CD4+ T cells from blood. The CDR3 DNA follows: TGTGCCTGGAGCGGACAGGGCCTGGGTGAGCAGTTCTTC. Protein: CAWSGQGLGEQFF.